This record concerns one T cell receptor beta chain sequence. Its matching antigen is unknown. Unstimulated naive, memory, effector memory and TEMRA subsets from a few donor pairs were sequenced. This sample is part of a study of siplizumab effects on memory and regulatory T cells. Study results and limitations: Memory T cells appeared less diverse than naive cells, which seemed to contribute substantially to alloresponse. Mappable CD4+ clones that were alloreactive averaged about 69% Treg-derived with siplizumab versus 25% to 30% in controls. A minor fraction of alloreactive clones, and no more, mapped to unstimulated subsets.

The method was immunoSEQ multiplex PCR; TCRdb's version includes in-frame clones alone and lacks a portion of them. The sample holds about 56,000 clones, just over 95% seen once. This CDR3 is 15 amino acids long. V dropped 6 bases and J dropped 4; count of bases not matched to a gene: 12. The germline V gene has CDR1 MNHEY and CDR2 SMNVEV (reference sequence). Sequenced material: naive CD8+ T cells sorted from blood. The sequence was obtained from a human donor in good health. The chain is built from TRBV27 and TRBJ2-7; 7 nucleotides agree with TRBD2. CDR3 amino acids: CASSLAGGFQYEQYF. The CDR3 DNA sequence: TGTGCCAGCAGCCTAGCCGGGGGGTTTCAGTACGAGCAGTACTTC.